The sample holds a few counts of the clone carrying this TCR beta chain. Its antigen remains unidentified. Brentuximab vedotin exposure varied among the patients, all of whom had relapsed after autologous stem cell transplantation. By magnetic negative selection, CD4+ T cells were purified from thawed PBMCs. This sample was taken from a study of PD-1 blockade in classical Hodgkin lymphoma. Study-wide background: Nivolumab was given intravenously to patients at 3 mg/kg every 2 weeks.

Produced via immunoSEQ multiplex PCR; TCRdb's table is partial and in-frame only. Seen here are roughly 6,000 clones, 78% observed once, and the top ten hold around 4%. V lost 5 bases, J lost 4 bases, and 11 bases lay in between. CDR1 SEHNR and CDR2 FQNEAQ come from the germline V gene (reference sequence). The CDR3 length is 13 residues. Broader study findings: The repertoire differences lack a defined cause, possibly disease activity or prior therapy.

This receptor was obtained from a human donor with classical Hodgkin lymphoma. V gene TRBV7-9 combines with J gene TRBJ1-2; D not certain. This specimen consisted of CD4+ T cells from blood, obtained at baseline. CDR3 region: CASSETPSYGYTF. CDR3 nucleotides: TGTGCCAGCAGCGAAACACCCTCCTATGGCTACACCTTC.